The 32 T cell receptor beta chains in this list originate from one sample, sequenced in a study of blood T cell repertoires in COVID-19. The repertoire was sequenced with immunoSEQ multiplex PCR; TCRdb's copy has only in-frame clones and lacks some. There are approximately 230,000 clones in the sample; 70% to 90% occur only once, and 2% to 2.5% lies in the top ten. Sequenced: peripheral blood. These receptors were taken from a woman between 40 and 50 years old who had recovered from COVID-19.

This clone was recorded once. CDR3 nucleotides: TGTGCCTGGAGTGTACGGGACAGGGGGCGAGAGACCCAGTACTTC. As protein: CAWSVRDRGRETQYF. The chain combines TRBV30 with TRBJ2-5; TRBD1 agrees at 12 bases. J lost 4 bases, V lost 0 bases, and 3 bases had no gene match. Germline values: CDR1 GTSNPN, CDR2 SVGIG (reference sequence). The CDR3 is 15 amino acids.

The chain recombines TRBV4-1 with TRBJ2-7; TRBD1 matches 9 bases. The germline V gene encodes CDR1 MGHRA and CDR2 YSYEKL. The CDR3 is 16 residues long. Trimming removed 2 bases from V and 2 bases from J; junction bases left unmatched: 7. The CDR3 reads CASSQMGTGTTYEQYF. The CDR3 DNA reads TGCGCCAGCAGCCAAATGGGGACAGGGACTACCTACGAGCAGTACTTC.

The V gene is TRBV30, the J gene TRBJ2-7; a possible D gene is TRBD2 (6 bases). From germline, CDR1 is GTSNPN and CDR2 SVGIG (reference sequence). V lost 4 bases and J lost 4, with 14 bases in between. The CDR3 consists of 13 residues. For the CDR3, the DNA is TGTGCCTGGACCGGGGGTCAGGGTTACGAGCAGTACTTC. It codes for CAWTGGQGYEQYF.

This clone was counted once. The chain is built from TRBV19 and TRBJ2-1, with D possibly matching TRBD2 (5 bases). This CDR3 comprises 16 residues. The V end lost 1 base, the J end lost 6 bases, and 16 bases lay between the germline ends. CDR1 is LNHDA, CDR2 SQIVND, per germline (reference sequence). CDR3 protein: CASSIAREGRRNEQFF. DNA for the CDR3: TGTGCCAGTAGTATAGCTCGCGAGGGTAGACGCAATGAGCAGTTCTTC.

The chain joins TRBV6-5 to TRBJ1-1; TRBD1 aligns across 7 bases. Germline CDR1 and CDR2: MNHEY and SVGAGI. This CDR3 region has 14 residues. J gave up 5 bases and V 5 bases, and 8 bases lay outside the gene matches. The CDR3 spells CASSRHRGRTEAFF. The CDR3 DNA reads as TGTGCCAGCAGTCGACACAGGGGAAGGACTGAAGCTTTCTTT.

The table lists this clone with a few counts. The V gene is TRBV7-9, the J gene TRBJ1-2; no clear D. The germline gives CDR1 SEHNR, CDR2 FQNEAQ (reference sequence). Between the trimmed V and J ends, which lost 5 bases and 1 base, there was a span of 17 bases. The CDR3 contains 16 residues. The CDR3 sequence: CASSLRRGRDNYGYTF. CDR3 in DNA: TGTGCCAGCAGCCTTAGGAGAGGACGGGATAACTATGGCTACACCTTC.

In DNA, the CDR3 is TGTGCCAGCAGCTTAGTAAGGGGAGGAGATACGCAGTATTTT. Encoded protein: CASSLVRGGDTQYF. The chain combines TRBV7-2 with TRBJ2-3; D might be TRBD2 (6 bases). This CDR3 is built from 14 residues. The germline V gene has CDR1 SGHTA and CDR2 FQGNSA. Trimming cost V 1 base and J 5 bases, with 10 bases left between them.

The rearrangement joins TRBV19 to TRBJ2-5, with 13 bases aligning to TRBD2. The CDR3 consists of 18 residues. The V segment lost 6 bases and the J segment 4 bases; nucleotides outside the gene matches: 14. The V gene's germline CDR1 is LNHDA and CDR2 SQIVND (reference sequence). The CDR3 sequence: CASSPRLLAGGQRETQYF. As DNA, the CDR3 is TGTGCCAGTAGCCCACGCTTACTAGCGGGGGGGCAAAGAGAGACCCAGTACTTC.

The rearrangement joins TRBV6-2 or TRBV6-3 to TRBJ2-5; the D gene is possibly TRBD1 (6 bases). Trimming took off 5 bases at V and 5 bases at J, with 6 bases between the two ends. This CDR3 contains 11 residues. The germline CDR1 and CDR2 sequences are MNHEY and SVGEGT. In nucleotides, the CDR3 is TGTGCCAGCAGTCAGGGGGAGACCCAGTACTTC. Its protein product is CASSQGETQYF.

The chain joins TRBV5-1 to TRBJ2-5, with TRBD1 as a possible D gene (5 bases). The V and J ends lost 5 bases and 3 bases respectively, with 17 bases between them. Germline CDR1 is SGHRS and CDR2 is YFSETQ. CDR3 length: 15 residues. The CDR3 bases are TGCGCCAGCAGTCCTAGTCCAGGGTGGGAAGAGACCCAGTACTTC. It specifies CASSPSPGWEETQYF.

The J gene is TRBJ2-2, the V gene TRBV19; 15 nucleotides align to TRBD2. The V gene's germline CDR1 is LNHDA and CDR2 SQIVND (reference sequence). This CDR3 contains 18 residues. V trimming: 4 bases; J trimming: 1 base; junction bases outside the gene matches: 4. The CDR3 protein is CASSRGLAGGWNTGELFF. CDR3 sequence (DNA): TGTGCCAGTAGTAGAGGACTAGCGGGAGGGTGGAACACCGGGGAGCTGTTTTTT.

The V and J genes are TRBV2 and TRBJ2-7; 9 bases line up with TRBD1. CDR1 and CDR2 from the germline V gene are SNHLY and FYNNEI. This CDR3 has 14 residues. V lost 6 bases, J lost 3 bases, and 6 bases stayed unmatched. This chain's CDR3 is CASRTGTGFYEQYF. Written as DNA, the CDR3 is TGTGCCAGCAGGACCGGGACAGGGTTCTACGAGCAGTACTTC.

This clone came up once. The rearrangement joins TRBV19 to TRBJ2-3; 11 bases match TRBD2. V dropped 6 bases and J dropped 2; count of bases not matched to a gene: 13. The germline V gene encodes CDR1 LNHDA and CDR2 SQIVND (reference sequence). This CDR3 is 18 amino acids long. DNA of the CDR3: TGTGCCAGTAGCTTACTAGCGGGAGTAGGGGGCGCCACAGATACGCAGTATTTT. Translated: CASSLLAGVGGATDTQYF.

The chain links TRBV6-2 or TRBV6-3 to TRBJ1-2, with a possible D match to TRBD1 (5 bases). Trimming pared 2 bases from V and 3 bases from J, leaving 13 bases between. The CDR3 is made up of 15 amino acids. Germline CDR1 is MNHEY and CDR2 is SVGEGT. CDR3 residues: CASSYGGESDYGYTF. Written as DNA, the CDR3 is TGTGCCAGCAGTTACGGGGGGGAATCCGACTATGGCTACACCTTC.

The chain carries TRBV10-3 and TRBJ1-2; 10 positions match TRBD1. The junction had 10 bases not matched to a gene; V was cut back by 2 bases and J by 1 base. This CDR3 comprises 18 residues. Germline loops: CDR1 ENHRY, CDR2 SYGVKD. This chain's CDR3 is CAISETPGGTGVNYGYTF. In DNA form, the CDR3 reads TGTGCCATCAGTGAGACCCCGGGCGGGACAGGGGTTAACTATGGCTACACCTTC.

This clone was counted once. V gene TRBV7-3 combines with J gene TRBJ2-1; 8 nucleotides align to TRBD2. The CDR3 is made up of 15 amino acids. In germline, CDR1 is SGHTA, CDR2 FQGTGA. V trimming: 5 bases; J trimming: 2 bases; junction bases outside the gene matches: 5. The CDR3 here is CASSPGLGTYNEQFF. In DNA form, the CDR3 reads TGTGCCAGCAGCCCGGGACTAGGGACCTACAATGAGCAGTTCTTC.

The genes are TRBV5-8 and TRBJ2-1; a possible D gene is TRBD2 (5 bases). Trimming removed 4 bases from V and 4 bases from J, with 18 bases in between. In germline, CDR1 is SGHTS, CDR2 YDEGEE. CDR3 length: 16 residues. CDR3 loop: CASSPGWAGQYNEQFF. DNA for the CDR3: TGTGCCAGCAGCCCGGGGTGGGCTGGGCAATACAATGAGCAGTTCTTC.

The CDR3 DNA follows: TGTGCCAGCAGCTCAAGACTAGCTGGGGAGACCCAGTACTTC. Its translation is CASSSRLAGETQYF. V and J are TRBV5-4 and TRBJ2-5; TRBD2 aligns across 7 bases. The V gene end was trimmed by 3 bases and the J gene end by 5 bases; junction bases not matched to a gene: 7. This CDR3 has 14 amino acids. Per the germline V gene, CDR1 is SGHNT and CDR2 is YYREEE (reference sequence).

The rearrangement joins TRBV19 to TRBJ1-2; the D gene is possibly TRBD1 (5 bases). This CDR3 is 14 amino acids long. V dropped 6 bases and J dropped 1 base, with 12 bases sitting between them. The V gene's germline CDR1 is LNHDA and CDR2 SQIVND (reference sequence). The CDR3 region is CASRRDSLNYGYTF. CDR3 DNA: TGTGCCAGTAGGAGAGACAGCCTTAACTATGGCTACACCTTC.

This chain uses TRBV5-6 with TRBJ1-5; D is perhaps TRBD1 (6 bases). The CDR3 consists of 16 residues. V was cut by 4 bases and J by 1 base, with 15 bases left in between. Germline V gene sequence: CDR1 SGHDT, CDR2 YYEEEE. This chain's CDR3 is CASSQRGGVSNQPQHF. In DNA, the CDR3 is TGTGCCAGCAGCCAAAGGGGGGGAGTGAGCAATCAGCCCCAGCATTTT.

This rearrangement joins TRBV19 to TRBJ2-3, with D possibly being TRBD2 (6 bases). Germline V gives CDR1 LNHDA, CDR2 SQIVND (reference sequence). The CDR3 has 17 residues. Between the trimmed V and J ends, which lost 0 bases and 1 base, there was a span of 14 bases. The CDR3 DNA is TGTGCCAGTAGTATAGAGATCGCGGGACTTGGCACAGATACGCAGTATTTT. This gives the protein CASSIEIAGLGTDTQYF.

V is TRBV4-3 and J is TRBJ2-1, with D perhaps matching TRBD2 (5 bases). Germline CDR1 and CDR2: LGHNA and YSLEER. This CDR3 is built from 11 residues. The ends were cut back, 4 bases at V and 8 bases at J, with 6 bases in the middle. The CDR3 is CASSRGDEQFF. The CDR3 coding sequence is TGCGCCAGCAGCCGGGGAGATGAGCAGTTCTTC.

The chain employs TRBV6-2 or TRBV6-3 and TRBJ2-1; 7 bases map to TRBD1. Germline CDR1 MNHEY, CDR2 SVGEGT. J gave up 3 bases and V 5 bases, and 10 bases lay outside the gene matches. The CDR3 contains 16 residues. The chain's CDR3 is CASSPPGQRSYNEQFF. The CDR3 DNA reads as TGTGCCAGCAGTCCCCCGGGACAGAGAAGCTACAATGAGCAGTTCTTC.

The sample holds one count of this clone. The chain has TRBV30 and TRBJ2-7, with D possibly being TRBD1 (5 bases). CDR1 and CDR2 (germline): GTSNPN, SVGIG (reference sequence). The CDR3 runs 12 residues. With 3 bases removed from V and 3 bases from J, the gap between germline ends came to 9 bases. The CDR3 here is CAWSADSYEQYF. CDR3 DNA sequence: TGTGCCTGGAGCGCCGACAGCTACGAGCAGTACTTC.

The chain carries TRBV4-3 and TRBJ2-7, with TRBD1 matching over 10 bases. V shed 1 base, J shed 3 bases, and the junction held 3 bases outside the gene matches. CDR3 length: 15 amino acids. The germline gives CDR1 LGHNA, CDR2 YSLEER. The CDR3 reads CASSQVGQGIYEQYF. CDR3 in DNA: TGCGCCAGCAGCCAAGTGGGACAGGGGATCTACGAGCAGTACTTC.

V gene TRBV4-2 combines with J gene TRBJ2-3; TRBD2 aligns across 10 bases. The V segment lost 0 bases and the J segment 3 bases; nucleotides outside the gene matches: 6. The CDR3 length is 17 residues. Germline CDR1 is LGHNA and CDR2 is YNFKEQ. The CDR3: CASSQEVSGGATDTQYF. CDR3 nucleotide sequence: TGTGCCAGCAGCCAAGAAGTCAGCGGGGGGGCGACAGATACGCAGTATTTT.

The genes are TRBV12-3 or TRBV12-4 and TRBJ2-7; TRBD1 aligns across 8 bases. The CDR3 covers 13 residues. The trim removed 6 bases at V and 6 bases at J, leaving 7 bases unmatched. The DNA for the CDR3 is TGTGCCAGCAGCCAACTCCAGGGGGCCGAGCAGTACTTC. Translation: CASSQLQGAEQYF.

This chain connects TRBV6-2 or TRBV6-3 to TRBJ1-5; the match to TRBD1 covers 7 bases. J lost 6 bases, V lost 2 bases, and 7 bases had no gene match. CDR1 is MNHEY and CDR2 is SVGEGT in the germline V gene. This CDR3 is 15 amino acids long. In DNA form, the CDR3 reads TGTGCCAGCAGTTACGAAGGGGGCGTTTTTCAGCCCCAGCATTTT. Amino acids: CASSYEGGVFQPQHF.

The gene calls are TRBV3-1 (or the pseudogene TRBV3-2) and TRBJ2-1; D remains ambiguous. From germline, CDR1 is LGHDT and CDR2 YNNKEL (reference sequence). This CDR3 comprises 16 residues. The germline V and J ends were trimmed by 1 base and 1 base, with 11 bases remaining between them. CDR3 region: CASSQARWWSYNEQFF. The CDR3 nucleotides read TGTGCCAGCAGCCAAGCACGGTGGTGGTCCTACAATGAGCAGTTCTTC.

V and J are TRBV28 and TRBJ1-4; tentative D call: TRBD1 (5 bases). CDR3 size: 14 residues. Germline V gene sequence: CDR1 MDHEN, CDR2 SYDVKM. The V end lost 2 bases, the J end lost 7 bases, and 11 bases lay between the germline ends. The chain's CDR3 is CASSLGGRGEKLFF. For the CDR3, the DNA is TGTGCCAGCAGTTTAGGGGGGAGGGGTGAAAAACTGTTTTTT.

V gene TRBV4-3 combines with J gene TRBJ1-5, with D possibly matching TRBD1 (5 bases). The CDR3 sequence is 13 residues long. Per germline, CDR1 LGHNA and CDR2 YSLEER. The V end was cut by 6 bases, the J end by 5 bases, with 11 bases between. Here the CDR3 DNA reads TGCGCCAGCAGTCCTTCCAGGGATCAGCCCCAGCATTTT. Translation gives CASSPSRDQPQHF.

Here the CDR3 DNA reads TGCGCCAGCAGCCAAGAGATGGGGGGACCCCAGCATTTT. Translated: CASSQEMGGPQHF. This chain links TRBV4-3 with TRBJ1-5; perhaps TRBD1 as D (5 bases). This CDR3 is built from 13 residues. Germline CDR1 and CDR2: LGHNA and YSLEER. V was pared by 0 bases and J by 10 bases, with 10 bases between.